This T cell receptor (beta chain) was retrieved from a study of control samples from healthy donors and cancer patients. Generated by immunoSEQ multiplex PCR, the TCRdb table keeps only in-frame clones and is missing some. The sample consists of about 51,000 clones, approximately 91% of them appearing once. This CDR3 contains 15 residues. V dropped 5 bases and J dropped 5; count of bases not matched to a gene: 8. In germline, CDR1 is SGHTA, CDR2 FQGNSA. The chain uses TRBV7-2 and TRBJ1-1; 10 nucleotides agree with TRBD1. Sequenced sample: PBMCs. This TCR was recovered from a man aged 50 to 59 with head and neck cancer. The chain's CDR3 is CASSARDRGGTEAFF. For the CDR3, the DNA is TGTGCCAGCAGCGCGCGGGACAGGGGTGGGACTGAAGCTTTCTTT.